These T cell receptor beta chains were read from a single sample in a study of blood T cell repertoires in COVID-19. Sequencing used immunoSEQ multiplex PCR; TCRdb keeps in-frame clones, though not all of them. The sample consists of about 200,000 clones, roughly four fifths of them appearing once. The material sequenced was peripheral blood. Source of these receptors: an older woman with active or convalescent COVID-19. Both conserved end residues are part of each CDR3. Fields, in order: V gene, J gene, clone size, D gene, CDR3 protein, CDR3 DNA. The D gene is left open where the match is weak. Rows may omit the clone size; those that give it use once, few, many or a size class.

v_call: TRBV15
j_call: TRBJ1-1
clone_size: NA
d_call: NA
cdr3_aa: CATSGQANTEAFF
cdr3_nt: TGTGCCACCAGCGGGCAGGCGAACACTGAAGCTTTCTTT

v_call: TRBV10-3
j_call: TRBJ2-5
clone_size: once
d_call: TRBD2
cdr3_aa: CAISSGTRYQETQYF
cdr3_nt: TGTGCCATCAGCTCCGGGACTAGGTACCAAGAGACCCAGTACTTC

v_call: TRBV2
j_call: TRBJ2-5
clone_size: NA
d_call: NA
cdr3_aa: CASRSDFQETQYF
cdr3_nt: TGTGCCAGCAGATCGGACTTCCAAGAGACCCAGTACTTC

v_call: TRBV27
j_call: TRBJ1-2
clone_size: NA
d_call: NA
cdr3_aa: CASRGRGHGGGYTF
cdr3_nt: TGTGCCAGCAGGGGCCGGGGACATGGTGGAGGCTACACCTTC

v_call: TRBV27
j_call: TRBJ1-2
clone_size: few
d_call: NA
cdr3_aa: CASSFSGIGSYGYTF
cdr3_nt: TGTGCCAGCAGTTTTAGCGGAATCGGATCCTATGGCTACACCTTC

v_call: TRBV25-1
j_call: TRBJ2-3
clone_size: once
d_call: TRBD1
cdr3_aa: CASSQTGGSTDTQYF
cdr3_nt: TGTGCCAGCAGTCAGACAGGGGGGTCGACAGATACGCAGTATTTT

v_call: TRBV2
j_call: TRBJ2-1
clone_size: NA
d_call: TRBD2
cdr3_aa: CASSLAGVGDNEQFF
cdr3_nt: TGTGCCAGCAGTTTAGCGGGAGTAGGGGATAATGAGCAGTTCTTC

v_call: TRBV19
j_call: TRBJ1-1
clone_size: NA
d_call: NA
cdr3_aa: CASSIGLAENTEAFF
cdr3_nt: TGTGCCAGTAGTATCGGGTTGGCAGAGAACACTGAAGCTTTCTTT

v_call: TRBV30
j_call: TRBJ1-5
clone_size: NA
d_call: NA
cdr3_aa: CAWSVGHNQPQHF
cdr3_nt: TGTGCCTGGAGTGTAGGACACAATCAGCCCCAGCATTTT

v_call: TRBV18
j_call: TRBJ1-3
clone_size: NA
d_call: NA
cdr3_aa: CASSPGSARGTIYF
cdr3_nt: TGTGCCAGCTCACCAGGGTCAGCCCGGGGCACCATATATTTT

v_call: TRBV24-1
j_call: TRBJ2-6
clone_size: NA
d_call: TRBD1
cdr3_aa: CATSGQGDRSRSGANVLTF
cdr3_nt: TGTGCCACCAGTGGGCAGGGGGATCGCTCTCGCTCTGGGGCCAACGTCCTGACTTTC

v_call: TRBV12-3/TRBV12-4
j_call: TRBJ2-7
clone_size: NA
d_call: NA
cdr3_aa: CASSLRQIYEQYF
cdr3_nt: TGTGCCAGCAGTTTAAGACAGATCTACGAGCAGTACTTC

v_call: TRBV6-1
j_call: TRBJ1-1
clone_size: once
d_call: NA
cdr3_aa: CASSEAWQNRAGAFF
cdr3_nt: TGTGCCAGCAGTGAAGCATGGCAGAACAGGGCGGGAGCTTTCTTT

v_call: TRBV19
j_call: TRBJ1-2
clone_size: NA
d_call: TRBD1
cdr3_aa: CASSIMGTGVGYTF
cdr3_nt: TGTGCCAGTAGTATTATGGGGACAGGGGTTGGCTACACCTTC

v_call: TRBV6-5
j_call: TRBJ1-5
clone_size: NA
d_call: TRBD1
cdr3_aa: CASSGTVYQPQHF
cdr3_nt: TGTGCCAGCAGCGGGACAGTTTATCAGCCCCAGCATTTT

v_call: TRBV29-1
j_call: TRBJ1-2
clone_size: NA
d_call: NA
cdr3_aa: CSVAITWGGEAGGYTF
cdr3_nt: TGCAGCGTTGCCATTACTTGGGGGGGTGAAGCTGGCGGCTACACCTTC

v_call: TRBV4-1
j_call: TRBJ2-2
clone_size: NA
d_call: NA
cdr3_aa: CASSQDVAANTGELFF
cdr3_nt: TGCGCCAGCAGCCAAGATGTAGCTGCGAACACCGGGGAGCTGTTTTTT